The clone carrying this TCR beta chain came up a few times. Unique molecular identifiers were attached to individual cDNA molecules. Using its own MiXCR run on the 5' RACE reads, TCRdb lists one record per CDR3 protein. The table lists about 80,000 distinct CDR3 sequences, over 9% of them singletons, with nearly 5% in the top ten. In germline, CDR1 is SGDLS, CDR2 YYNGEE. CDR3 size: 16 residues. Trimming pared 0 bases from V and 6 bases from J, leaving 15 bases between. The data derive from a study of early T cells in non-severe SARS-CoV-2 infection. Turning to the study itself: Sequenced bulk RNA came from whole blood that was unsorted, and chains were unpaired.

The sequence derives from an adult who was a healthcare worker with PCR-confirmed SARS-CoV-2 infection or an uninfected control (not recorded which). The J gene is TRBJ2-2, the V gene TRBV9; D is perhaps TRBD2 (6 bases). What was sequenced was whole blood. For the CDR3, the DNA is TGTGCCAGCAGCGTAGGAACTAGCTATCAAGCCGGGGAGCTGTTTTTT. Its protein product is CASSVGTSYQAGELFF.